This T cell receptor (beta chain) was documented in a study of blood T cell repertoires in COVID-19. Across the whole study: Researchers got acute and convalescent COVID-19 samples from the United States, Italy and Spain.

In the authors' methods: Estimation of nucleated cell counts was performed using reference gene primer amplification. Using immunoSEQ multiplex PCR, the repertoire was profiled, and TCRdb retains in-frame clones only, with some absent. V, J and clone size are taken as reported in that table, and D and trimming were inferred from the DNA itself. The sample shows tens of thousands of clones, approximately 90% of them seen only once. Sequencing was performed on peripheral blood. This TCR derives from a woman older than 75 with acute or convalescent COVID-19.

The CDR3, as DNA: TGCGCCAGCAGCTTGAGGGGCGACGTGAATGGCTACACCTTC. Residues: CASSLRGDVNGYTF. The chain uses TRBV5-1 and TRBJ1-2, with D possibly matching TRBD1 (5 bases). Per the germline V gene, CDR1 is SGHRS and CDR2 is YFSETQ. This CDR3 is 14 amino acids long. Trimming removed 1 base at V and 6 bases at J, with 13 bases between.